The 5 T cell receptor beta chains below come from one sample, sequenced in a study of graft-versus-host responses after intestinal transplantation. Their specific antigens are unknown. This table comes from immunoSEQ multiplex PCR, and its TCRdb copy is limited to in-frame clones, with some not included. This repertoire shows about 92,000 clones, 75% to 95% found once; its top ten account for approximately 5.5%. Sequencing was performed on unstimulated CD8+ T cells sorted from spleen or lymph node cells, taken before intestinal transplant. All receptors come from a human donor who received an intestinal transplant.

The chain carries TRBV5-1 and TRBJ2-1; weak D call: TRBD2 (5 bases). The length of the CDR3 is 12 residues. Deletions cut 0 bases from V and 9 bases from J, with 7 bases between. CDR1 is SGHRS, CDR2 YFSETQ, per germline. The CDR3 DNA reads TGCGCCAGCAGCTTGGAGCGGCCTGAGCAGTTCTTC. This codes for CASSLERPEQFF. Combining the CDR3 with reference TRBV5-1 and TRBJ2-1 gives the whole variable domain KAGVTQTPRYLIKTRGQQVTLSCSPISGHRSVSWYQQTPGQGLQFLFEYFSETQRNKGNFPGRFSGRQFSNSRSEMNVSTLELGDSALYLCASSLERPEQFFGPGTRLTVL.

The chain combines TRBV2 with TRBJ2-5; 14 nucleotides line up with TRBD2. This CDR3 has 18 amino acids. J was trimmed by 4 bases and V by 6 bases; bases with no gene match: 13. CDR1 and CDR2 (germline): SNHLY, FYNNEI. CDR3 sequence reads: CASSAPGLAGEFGETQYF. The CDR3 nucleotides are TGTGCCAGCAGCGCTCCGGGACTAGCGGGGGAGTTTGGAGAGACCCAGTACTTC.

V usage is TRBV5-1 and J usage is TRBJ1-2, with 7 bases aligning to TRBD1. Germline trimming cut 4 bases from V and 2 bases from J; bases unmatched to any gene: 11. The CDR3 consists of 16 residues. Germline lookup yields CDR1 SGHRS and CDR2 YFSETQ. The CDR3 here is CASSPLGDRANYGYTF. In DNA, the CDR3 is TGCGCCAGCAGCCCTCTTGGCGACAGGGCAAACTATGGCTACACCTTC.

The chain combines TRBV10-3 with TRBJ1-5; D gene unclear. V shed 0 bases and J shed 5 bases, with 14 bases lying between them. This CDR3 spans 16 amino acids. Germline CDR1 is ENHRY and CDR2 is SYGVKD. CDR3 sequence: CAISESIYRRHQPQHF. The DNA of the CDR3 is TGTGCCATCAGTGAGTCTATTTACCGTCGCCATCAGCCCCAGCATTTT.

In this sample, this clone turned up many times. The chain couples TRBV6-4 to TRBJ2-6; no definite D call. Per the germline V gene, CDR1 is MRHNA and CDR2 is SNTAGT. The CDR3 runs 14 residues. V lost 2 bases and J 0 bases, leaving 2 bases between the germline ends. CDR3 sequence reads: CASSDNSGANVLTF. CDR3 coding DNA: TGTGCCAGCAGTGACAACTCTGGGGCCAACGTCCTGACTTTC.